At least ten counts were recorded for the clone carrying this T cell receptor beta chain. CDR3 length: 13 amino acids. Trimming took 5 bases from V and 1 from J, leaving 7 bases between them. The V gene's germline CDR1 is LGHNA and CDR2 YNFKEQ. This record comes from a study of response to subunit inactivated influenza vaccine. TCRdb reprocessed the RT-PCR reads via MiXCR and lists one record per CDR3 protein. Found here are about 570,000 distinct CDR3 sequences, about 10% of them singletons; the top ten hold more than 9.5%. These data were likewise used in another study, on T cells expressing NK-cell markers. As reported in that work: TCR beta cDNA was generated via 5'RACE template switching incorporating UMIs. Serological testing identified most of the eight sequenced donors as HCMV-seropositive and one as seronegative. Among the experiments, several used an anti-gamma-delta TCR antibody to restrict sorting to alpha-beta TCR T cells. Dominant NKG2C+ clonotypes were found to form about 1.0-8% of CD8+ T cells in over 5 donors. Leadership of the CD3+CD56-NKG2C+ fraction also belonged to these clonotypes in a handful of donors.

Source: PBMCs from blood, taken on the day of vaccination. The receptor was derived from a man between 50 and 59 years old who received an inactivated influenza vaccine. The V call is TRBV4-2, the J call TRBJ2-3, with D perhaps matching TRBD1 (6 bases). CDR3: CASSGGGTDTQYF. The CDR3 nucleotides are TGTGCCAGCAGCGGGGGCGGCACAGATACGCAGTATTTT.